This TCR beta chain was sequenced for a study of blood T cell repertoires in COVID-19. Turning to the study itself: Samples of COVID-19 (acute and convalescent) were obtained from the United States, Italy and Spain.

Method: immunoSEQ multiplex PCR; TCRdb's copy keeps in-frame clones and lacks some. Of over 20,000 clones listed, approximately 86% were seen once; the top ten hold 15% to 20%. The CDR3 is 14 amino acids. CDR1 and CDR2 from the germline V gene are KGHSH and LQKENI. The V and J ends lost 4 bases and 5 bases respectively, with 15 bases between them. The receptor comes from a man aged 65 to 85 with acute or convalescent COVID-19. The rearrangement uses TRBV18 and TRBJ2-7, with D perhaps matching TRBD1 (6 bases). Sample: peripheral blood. For the CDR3, the DNA is TGTGCCAGCTCACTTGCGGACAGCGCGAACGAGCAGTACTTC. This sequence encodes CASSLADSANEQYF.